The rows below give T cell receptor beta chains drawn from one sample of a study of immune characterization of retroperitoneal liposarcoma. Using its own MiXCR run on the PCR reads, TCRdb lists one record per CDR3 protein. This table has some 3,000 distinct CDR3 sequences, 40% to 50% appearing once. The specimen sequenced was tumor tissue. All receptors come from a male donor with retroperitoneal liposarcoma. Each CDR3 is given without its conserved first and last residue. Each record gives: CDR3 protein, D gene, V gene, J gene. The D gene is left open where the match is weak.

CDR3: ASGQTYEQY; D: NA; V: TRBV6-1; J: NA
CDR3: ASSSYRGNNEQF; D: TRBD1; V: TRBV11-3; J: TRBJ2-1
CDR3: ASSEALDRLGGETQY; D: NA; V: TRBV6-1; J: TRBJ2-5
CDR3: ASSSKGLAGTANTGELF; D: TRBD2; V: TRBV6-5; J: TRBJ2-2
CDR3: ASKDSGLGADTQY; D: TRBD2; V: TRBV6-1; J: TRBJ2-3
CDR3: ASSHESGYSETEAF; D: NA; V: TRBV6-4; J: TRBJ1-1
CDR3: ASSSGLTNYGYT; D: NA; V: TRBV12-3/TRBV12-4; J: TRBJ1-2
CDR3: ASRDKIQGGTGELF; D: NA; V: TRBV6-1; J: TRBJ2-2
CDR3: ASSPQGPIYNEQF; D: TRBD1; V: TRBV28; J: TRBJ2-1
CDR3: ASRSGLLGGN; D: TRBD2; V: TRBV12-3/TRBV12-4; J: TRBJ2-3
CDR3: ASSPGRGHYEQY; D: NA; V: TRBV10-2; J: NA